These 29 T cell receptor beta chains originate from one sample sequenced in a study of identical twins. TCRdb reprocessed the 5' RACE reads via MiXCR and lists one record per CDR3 protein. Of around 550,000 distinct CDR3 sequences in the sample, 12% to 15% were seen once. A further study also used this sample, focusing on yellow fever vaccine responses in identical twins.

The sample consisted of CD4+ T cells sorted from blood. These receptors all stem from a woman between 18 and 30 years old in good health.

The genes are TRBV19 and TRBJ2-5; 8 positions agree with TRBD1. V trimming: 5 bases; J trimming: 0 bases; junction bases outside the gene matches: 8. The germline gives CDR1 LNHDA, CDR2 SQIVND (reference sequence). The CDR3 consists of 16 residues. In DNA form, the CDR3 reads TGTGCCAGTAGTTCCAGGGGGCGCGTCTACCAAGAGACCCAGTACTTC. Protein sequence: CASSSRGRVYQETQYF.

This clonotype has only a few counts. CDR3 nucleotides: TGCAGTGCTAGCCCGGGCCTTGGGACCGGGGAGCTGTTTTTT. It yields the protein CSASPGLGTGELFF. This chain joins TRBV20-1 and TRBJ2-2; D remains ambiguous. The CDR3 contains 14 residues. Germline V gives CDR1 DFQATT, CDR2 SNEGSKA (reference sequence). Trimming took 3 bases from V and 5 from J, leaving 13 bases between them.

This clonotype showed up just a few times. The V and J genes are TRBV20-1 and TRBJ2-7, with TRBD1 as a possible D gene (5 bases). Germline CDR1 DFQATT, CDR2 SNEGSKA (reference sequence). The CDR3 has 12 residues. The CDR3 DNA is TGCAGGGTGGGGCTCAACTCCTACGAGCAGTACTTC. This codes for CRVGLNSYEQYF.

This clonotype was counted many times. V gene TRBV7-8 combines with J gene TRBJ2-1, with 13 bases aligning to TRBD2. Germline values: CDR1 SGHVS, CDR2 FQNEAQ. Losses at the gene ends were 5 bases for V and 1 base for J; bases not matched to a gene: 5. The CDR3 runs to 17 residues. This CDR3 is CASSPSTSGGSYNEQFF. DNA of the CDR3: TGTGCCAGCAGCCCCTCGACTAGCGGGGGGTCCTACAATGAGCAGTTCTTC.

CDR3: CASSPRLAGDGEQYF. DNA of the CDR3: TGCGCCAGCAGCCCAAGACTAGCGGGAGATGGGGAGCAGTACTTC. The chain uses TRBV5-1 and TRBJ2-7; TRBD2 aligns across 12 bases. V shed 4 bases and J 7 bases; nucleotides not matched to a gene: 9. The CDR3 runs to 15 residues. Germline V gene sequence: CDR1 SGHRS, CDR2 YFSETQ.

The chain recombines TRBV12-3 or TRBV12-4 with TRBJ2-6; TRBD1 is a possible D gene (6 bases). This CDR3 is 14 amino acids long. Trimming cost V 4 bases and J 4 bases, with 8 bases left between them. The DNA for the CDR3 is TGTGCCAGCAGTTGGACAGCCGGGGCCAACGTCCTGACTTTC. The encoded protein is CASSWTAGANVLTF.

The chain combines TRBV12-3 or TRBV12-4 with TRBJ2-7, with a possible D match to TRBD2 (5 bases). V dropped 6 bases and J dropped 3 bases, with 15 bases sitting between them. This CDR3 has 14 residues. In DNA form, the CDR3 reads TGTGCCAGCAGGGCTGCAAATAGCGACTACGAGCAGTACTTC. Protein product: CASRAANSDYEQYF.

The J gene is TRBJ2-1, the V gene TRBV24-1, with D uncertain. Germline values: CDR1 KGHDR, CDR2 SFDVKD. V was shortened by 4 bases and J by 9 bases, with 12 bases between the two germline ends. This CDR3 spans 13 amino acids. In nucleotides, the CDR3 is TGTGCCACCAGTGACCAGTATAAGGGTGAGCAGTTCTTC. Its protein product is CATSDQYKGEQFF.

The chain carries TRBV20-1 and TRBJ1-6, with D perhaps TRBD1 (5 bases). The germline CDR1 and CDR2 sequences are DFQATT and SNEGSKA (reference sequence). V lost 6 bases and J 9 bases, leaving 15 bases between the germline ends. The CDR3 is 13 residues long. The CDR3 region has the DNA TGCAGTGCGAAGGGGTTTCCGTCTTCACCCCTCCACTTT. As protein: CSAKGFPSSPLHF.

CDR3: CASSYTGTSGRVLSTDTQYF. In DNA, the CDR3 is TGTGCCAGCAGTTACACTGGGACTAGCGGGAGAGTCCTTAGCACAGATACGCAGTATTTT. This chain connects TRBV6-2 or TRBV6-3 to TRBJ2-3; 14 bases align to TRBD2. CDR1 is MNHEY, CDR2 SVGEGT, per germline. The CDR3 loop spans 20 amino acids. Unmatched junction bases numbered 10, after V lost 2 bases and J lost 0 bases.

This clonotype turned up a few times. The chain joins TRBV5-1 to TRBJ1-2; no firm D call. The germline V gene has CDR1 SGHRS and CDR2 YFSETQ. V was pared by 0 bases and J by 7 bases, with 10 bases between. The CDR3 runs to 13 residues. Here the CDR3 reads CASSLGTGLGYTF. CDR3 DNA: TGCGCCAGCAGCTTGGGGACGGGCCTTGGCTACACCTTC.

The CDR3 sequence is CASSLDSSGELFF. DNA for the CDR3: TGCGCCAGCAGCTTAGACTCTTCCGGGGAGCTGTTTTTT. The chain joins TRBV5-1 to TRBJ2-2, with no clear D. This CDR3 region has 13 residues. V dropped 2 bases and J dropped 6 bases, with 8 bases sitting between them. Germline CDR1 and CDR2: SGHRS and YFSETQ.

The V gene is TRBV20-1, the J gene TRBJ2-1; 9 bases match TRBD1. There are 16 residues in the CDR3. Germline CDR1 reads DFQATT; CDR2 reads SNEGSKA (reference sequence). Trimming removed 0 bases from V and 0 bases from J; junction bases left unmatched: 3. The DNA of the CDR3 is TGCAGTGCTAGAGATGGGACAGGGATCTCCTACAATGAGCAGTTCTTC. It encodes CSARDGTGISYNEQFF.

This clonotype has only a few counts. The rearrangement joins TRBV6-5 to TRBJ1-5; D unclear. Trimming stripped 2 bases from V and 0 bases from J, with 14 bases between. This CDR3 spans 17 amino acids. Germline lookup yields CDR1 MNHEY and CDR2 SVGAGI. The CDR3 spells CASSYLVGSYSNQPQHF. The CDR3 nucleotides read TGTGCCAGCAGTTACCTAGTTGGGTCTTATAGCAATCAGCCCCAGCATTTT.

This clonotype was detected only a few times. The rearrangement joins TRBV16 to TRBJ1-1; 8 nucleotides line up with TRBD1. The CDR3 loop spans 16 amino acids. Germline lookup yields CDR1 KGHSY and CDR2 FQNENV. V gave up 4 bases and J gave up 4 bases; unmatched junction bases: 11. The CDR3 bases are TGTGCCAGCAGCCCTCGGACAGGGTGGAGAAGCACTGAAGCTTTCTTT. Translation gives CASSPRTGWRSTEAFF.

This chain links TRBV15 with TRBJ2-1; tentatively, D is TRBD2 (6 bases). Trimming removed 4 bases from V and 3 bases from J, with 19 bases in between. Looked up from germline, CDR1 is LNHNV and CDR2 is YYDKDF (reference sequence). This CDR3 contains 17 residues. The CDR3 sequence is CATSIHKRGAVYNEQFF. The CDR3 nucleotides are TGTGCCACCAGCATCCACAAGCGCGGGGCTGTCTACAATGAGCAGTTCTTC.

The chain has TRBV24-1 and TRBJ2-1, with D possibly being TRBD2 (5 bases). This CDR3 has 15 amino acids. CDR1 KGHDR and CDR2 SFDVKD come from the germline V gene. The V end lost 4 bases, the J end lost 6 bases, and 15 bases lay between the germline ends. In DNA form, the CDR3 reads TGTGCCACCAGTGACCCCGGGTCGGGGAGCAATGAGCAGTTCTTC. Protein sequence: CATSDPGSGSNEQFF.

This clonotype occurred a few times. V usage is TRBV12-3 or TRBV12-4 and J usage is TRBJ1-5; D gene ambiguous. CDR3 length: 13 residues. Trimming shortened V by 8 bases and J by 5 bases, and 13 bases separated the two germline ends. The CDR3 loop is CASGQVKDQPQHF. The CDR3, as DNA: TGTGCCAGCGGGCAGGTCAAAGATCAGCCCCAGCATTTT.

This rearrangement joins TRBV28 to TRBJ2-2; D might be TRBD1 (6 bases). Germline CDR1 reads MDHEN; CDR2 reads SYDVKM. V was clipped by 5 bases and J by 6 bases, with 16 bases between them. CDR3 length equals 15 residues. The CDR3 loop is CASSTPRDKPGELFF. The CDR3 coding sequence is TGTGCCAGCAGTACCCCCCGGGACAAACCCGGGGAGCTGTTTTTT.

The chain recombines TRBV29-1 with TRBJ2-3, with 8 bases fitting TRBD2. V lost 7 bases, J lost 4 bases, and 13 bases stayed unmatched. Germline CDR1 and CDR2: SQVTM and ANQGSEA. The CDR3 contains 15 residues. The CDR3 protein is CSAPYAGGGSDTQYF. DNA for the CDR3: TGCAGCGCCCCTTACGCGGGGGGCGGGTCAGATACGCAGTATTTT.

This clonotype was detected only a few times. The rearrangement uses TRBV5-8 and TRBJ2-7, with unresolved D. This CDR3 spans 15 amino acids. Per germline, CDR1 SGHTS and CDR2 YDEGEE. V gave up 0 bases and J gave up 3 bases, with 13 bases separating them. DNA for the CDR3: TGTGCCAGCAGCTTGGCGGCGAGCCTGATCTACGAGCAGTACGTC. Translating it yields CASSLAASLIYEQYV.

The table lists this clonotype with a few counts. The rearrangement links TRBV12-3 or TRBV12-4 to TRBJ1-2; D unresolved. This CDR3 has 12 amino acids. V was pared by 4 bases and J by 7 bases, with 10 bases between. CDR3 protein: CASSSGRPGYTF. The CDR3 DNA reads as TGTGCCAGCAGTTCAGGCCGGCCTGGCTACACCTTC.

Only a few counts were recorded for this clonotype. This sequence joins TRBV12-3 or TRBV12-4 and TRBJ2-1; D is possibly TRBD1 or TRBD2 (5 bases each). The V and J ends lost 0 bases and 7 bases respectively, with 10 bases between them. CDR3 length: 14 residues. The CDR3 is CASSLASGGNEQFF. CDR3 DNA: TGTGCCAGCAGTTTAGCCTCTGGGGGTAATGAGCAGTTCTTC.

The rearrangement links TRBV29-1 to TRBJ2-3; a weak D match, TRBD2 (6 bases). The ends were cut back, 3 bases at V and 8 bases at J, with 12 bases in the middle. This CDR3 is 12 amino acids long. From germline, CDR1 is SQVTM and CDR2 ANQGSEA. The CDR3: CSVEQGGGTQYF. As DNA, the CDR3 is TGCAGCGTTGAGCAGGGAGGTGGTACGCAGTATTTT.

This clonotype was seen many times. The chain combines TRBV15 with TRBJ2-7; 8 bases align to TRBD2. V trimming: 0 bases; J trimming: 5 bases; junction bases outside the gene matches: 12. From germline, CDR1 is LNHNV and CDR2 YYDKDF (reference sequence). There are 17 residues in the CDR3. This chain's CDR3 is CATSRDKREKMEDEQYF. The CDR3 nucleotides read TGTGCCACCAGCAGAGATAAGCGGGAGAAGATGGAGGACGAGCAGTACTTC. The whole variable domain, remainder taken from reference TRBV15 and TRBJ2-7, is DAMVIQNPRYQVTQFGKPVTLSCSQTLNHNVMYWYQQKSSQAPKLLFHYYDKDFNNEADTPDNFQSRRPNTSFCFLDIRSPGLGDTAMYLCATSRDKREKMEDEQYFGPGTRLTVT.

This clonotype was counted many times. The rearrangement uses TRBV10-2 and TRBJ1-5; possibly TRBD1 for D (5 bases). Germline CDR1 and CDR2: WSHSY and SAAADI. V gave up 3 bases and J gave up 3 bases, with 15 bases separating them. The CDR3 is made up of 16 amino acids. The CDR3 region has the DNA TGCGCCAGCAGTGAATCAGGGCCCTCTTTCAATCAGCCCCAGCATTTT. This codes for CASSESGPSFNQPQHF.

This clonotype has a handful of counts. V gene TRBV3-1 combines with J gene TRBJ2-5; TRBD2 matches 7 bases. CDR1 and CDR2 (germline): LGHDT, YNNKEL (reference sequence). Trimming at V came to 2 bases and at J to 4 bases, leaving 10 bases not matched to a gene. The CDR3 length is 16 residues. Here the CDR3 reads CASSQMGGDAIETQYF. CDR3 nucleotide sequence: TGTGCCAGCAGCCAAATGGGGGGGGACGCGATAGAGACCCAGTACTTC.

The chain joins TRBV20-1 to TRBJ2-7; tentative D call: TRBD2 (6 bases). Germline V CDR1 and CDR2: DFQATT, SNEGSKA (reference sequence). Trimming took 5 bases from V and 2 from J, leaving 16 bases between them. CDR3 size: 14 residues. The CDR3 region has the DNA TGCAGTGCTTACGGGGGTCCTGGGGCCTACGAGCAGTACTTC. Translating gives CSAYGGPGAYEQYF.

There are a few counts of this clonotype. V gene TRBV7-9 combines with J gene TRBJ2-5, with D tentatively TRBD2 (7 bases). Germline values: CDR1 SEHNR, CDR2 FQNEAQ (reference sequence). This CDR3 comprises 15 residues. V was pared by 1 base and J by 5 bases, with 14 bases between. In DNA, the CDR3 is TGTGCCAGCAGCTTAGGGGCGGGGGCCTCGGAGACCCAGTACTTC. Translation gives CASSLGAGASETQYF.